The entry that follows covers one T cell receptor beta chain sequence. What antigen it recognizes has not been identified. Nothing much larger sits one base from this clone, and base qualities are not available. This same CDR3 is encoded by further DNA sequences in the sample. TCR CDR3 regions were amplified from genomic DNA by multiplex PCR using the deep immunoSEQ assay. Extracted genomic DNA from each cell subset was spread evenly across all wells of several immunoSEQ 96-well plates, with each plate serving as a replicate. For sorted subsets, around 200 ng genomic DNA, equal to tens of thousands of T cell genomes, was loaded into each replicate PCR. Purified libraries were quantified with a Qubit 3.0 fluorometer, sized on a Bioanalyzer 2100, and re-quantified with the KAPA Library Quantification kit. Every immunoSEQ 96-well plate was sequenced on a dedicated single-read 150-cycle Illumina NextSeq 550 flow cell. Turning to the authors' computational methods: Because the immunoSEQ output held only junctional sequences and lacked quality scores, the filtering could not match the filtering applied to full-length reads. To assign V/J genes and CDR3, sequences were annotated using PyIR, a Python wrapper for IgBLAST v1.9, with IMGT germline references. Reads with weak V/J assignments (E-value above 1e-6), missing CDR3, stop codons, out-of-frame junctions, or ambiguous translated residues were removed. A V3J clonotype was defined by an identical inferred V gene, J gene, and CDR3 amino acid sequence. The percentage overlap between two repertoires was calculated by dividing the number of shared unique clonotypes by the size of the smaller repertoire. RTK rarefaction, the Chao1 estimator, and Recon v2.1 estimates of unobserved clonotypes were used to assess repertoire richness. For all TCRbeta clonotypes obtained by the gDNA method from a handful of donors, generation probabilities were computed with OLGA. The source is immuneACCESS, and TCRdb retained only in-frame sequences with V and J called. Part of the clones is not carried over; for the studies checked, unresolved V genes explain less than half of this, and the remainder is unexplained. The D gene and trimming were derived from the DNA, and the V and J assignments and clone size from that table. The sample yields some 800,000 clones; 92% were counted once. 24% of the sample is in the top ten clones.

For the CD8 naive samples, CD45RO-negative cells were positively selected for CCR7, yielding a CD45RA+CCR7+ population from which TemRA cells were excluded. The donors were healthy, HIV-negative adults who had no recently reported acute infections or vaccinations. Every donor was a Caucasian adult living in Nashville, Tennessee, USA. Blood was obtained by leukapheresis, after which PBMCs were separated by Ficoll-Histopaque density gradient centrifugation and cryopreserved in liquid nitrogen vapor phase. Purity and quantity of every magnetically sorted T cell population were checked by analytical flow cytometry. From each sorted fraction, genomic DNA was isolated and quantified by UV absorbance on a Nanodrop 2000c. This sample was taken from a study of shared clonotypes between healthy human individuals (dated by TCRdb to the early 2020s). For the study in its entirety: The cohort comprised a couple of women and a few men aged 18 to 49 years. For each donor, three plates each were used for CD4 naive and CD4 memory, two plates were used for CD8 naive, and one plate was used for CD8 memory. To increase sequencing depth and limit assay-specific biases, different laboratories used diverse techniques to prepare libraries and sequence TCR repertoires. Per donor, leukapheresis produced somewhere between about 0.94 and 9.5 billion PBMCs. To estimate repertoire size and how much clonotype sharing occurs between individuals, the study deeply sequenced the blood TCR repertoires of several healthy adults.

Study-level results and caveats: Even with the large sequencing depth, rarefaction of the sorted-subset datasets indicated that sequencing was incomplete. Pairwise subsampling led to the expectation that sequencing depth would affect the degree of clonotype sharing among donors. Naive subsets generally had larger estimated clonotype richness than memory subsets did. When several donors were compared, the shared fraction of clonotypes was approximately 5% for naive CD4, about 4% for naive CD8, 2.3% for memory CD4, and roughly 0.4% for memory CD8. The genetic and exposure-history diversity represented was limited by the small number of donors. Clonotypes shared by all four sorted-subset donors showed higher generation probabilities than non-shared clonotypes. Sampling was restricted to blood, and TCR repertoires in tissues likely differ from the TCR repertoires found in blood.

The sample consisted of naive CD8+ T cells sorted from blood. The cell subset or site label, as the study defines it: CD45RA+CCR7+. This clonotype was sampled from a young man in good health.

The DNA sequence reads TGTGCCAGCAGCTTAGTTGGGACAGGGGGTCGGGAGGAGCAGTTCTTC. This encodes CASSLVGTGGREEQFF. Recombination connected TRBV7-9 to TRBJ2-1; the central 11 bases match TRBD1. Inclusive of the bounding cysteine and phenylalanine, the CDR3 is 16 residues long. Just CDR3 DNA is preserved here, 48 bases in frame from base 1. Here V drops 1 base and J drops 10 bases, and the junction holds 9 bases not matched to any gene. CDR1 and CDR2 are read off the germline V gene (reference sequence) as SEHNR and FQNEAQ.